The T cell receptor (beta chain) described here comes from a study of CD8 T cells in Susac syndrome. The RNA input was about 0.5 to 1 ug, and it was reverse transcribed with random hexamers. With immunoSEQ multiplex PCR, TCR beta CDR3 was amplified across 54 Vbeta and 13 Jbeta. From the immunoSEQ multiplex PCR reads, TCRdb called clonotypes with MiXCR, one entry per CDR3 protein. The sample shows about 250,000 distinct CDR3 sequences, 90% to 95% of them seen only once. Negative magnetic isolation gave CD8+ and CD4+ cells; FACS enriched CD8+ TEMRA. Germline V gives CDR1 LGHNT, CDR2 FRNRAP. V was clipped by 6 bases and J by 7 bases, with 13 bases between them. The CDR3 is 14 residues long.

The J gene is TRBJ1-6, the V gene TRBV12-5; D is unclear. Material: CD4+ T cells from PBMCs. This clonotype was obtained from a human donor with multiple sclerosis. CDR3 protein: CASGYVIGNSPLHF. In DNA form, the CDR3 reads TGTGCTAGTGGCTATGTAATTGGAAATTCACCCCTCCACTTT.